One sample yielded the 3 T cell receptor beta chains listed below, sequenced in a study of T cells after yellow fever vaccination. TCRdb called the 5' RACE reads again in MiXCR, with one record for every CDR3 protein. The sample carries more than 300,000 distinct CDR3 sequences, around 4.5% recorded once. The specimen was PBMCs, collected 15 days after the yellow fever booster vaccination. Receptors were obtained from a man between 18 and 29 years old who received the YFV17D yellow fever vaccine.

This clonotype has more than one count but fewer than ten. The chain is built from TRBV10-3 and TRBJ2-6; D might be TRBD2 (5 bases). This CDR3 has 15 residues. V dropped 7 bases and J dropped 4 bases, with 14 bases sitting between them. The germline V gene has CDR1 ENHRY and CDR2 SYGVKD. Here the CDR3 reads CAIKEAPVGANVLTF. In DNA, the CDR3 is TGTGCCATCAAGGAGGCTCCGGTCGGGGCCAACGTCCTGACTTTC.

This clonotype was detected ten times or more. The V gene is TRBV4-3, the J gene TRBJ2-2; maybe TRBD2 (7 bases). The V end was cut by 4 bases, the J end by 3 bases, with 15 bases between. Germline V lookup: CDR1 LGHNA, CDR2 YSLEER. There are 16 residues in the CDR3. CDR3 sequence: CASSPTGGSYTGELFF. DNA of the CDR3: TGCGCCAGCAGCCCGACGGGGGGCTCGTACACCGGGGAGCTGTTTTTT.

The V call is TRBV29-1, the J call TRBJ1-4; D is possibly TRBD1 (5 bases). There are 13 residues in the CDR3. The germline CDR1 and CDR2 sequences are SQVTM and ANQGSEA. V shed 5 bases and J shed 3 bases, with 10 bases lying between them. This CDR3 is CSVRQFSNEKLFF. CDR3 sequence (DNA): TGCAGCGTTCGACAGTTCTCTAATGAAAAACTGTTTTTT.